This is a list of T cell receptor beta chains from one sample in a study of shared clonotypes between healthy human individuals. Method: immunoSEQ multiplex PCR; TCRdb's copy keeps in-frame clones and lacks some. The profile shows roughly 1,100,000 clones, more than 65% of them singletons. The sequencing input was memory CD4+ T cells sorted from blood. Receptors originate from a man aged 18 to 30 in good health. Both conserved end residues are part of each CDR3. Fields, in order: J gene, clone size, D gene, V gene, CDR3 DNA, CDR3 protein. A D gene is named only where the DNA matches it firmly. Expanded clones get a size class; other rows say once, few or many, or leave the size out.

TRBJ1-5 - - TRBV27 TGTGCCAGCAGTTTGAACTATTTAACCCATCAGCCCCAGCATTTT CASSLNYLTHQPQHF
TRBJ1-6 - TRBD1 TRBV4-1 TGCGCCAGCAGCCAGGAGTGGGACAGGGGCGCTTCACCCCTCCACTTT CASSQEWDRGASPLHF
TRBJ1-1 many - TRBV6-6 TGTGCCAGCAGTTACGACACAGGCACTGAAGCTTTCTTT CASSYDTGTEAFF
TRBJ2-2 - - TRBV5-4 TGTGCCAGCAGCTCGGGGGCTTCCCCCGGGGAGCTGTTTTTT CASSSGASPGELFF
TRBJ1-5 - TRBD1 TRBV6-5 TGTGCCTGTGAAGGCGGAGGACAGGGGGAGACGTCCCAGCATTTT CACEGGGQGETSQHF
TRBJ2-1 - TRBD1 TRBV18 TGTGCCAGCTCACCCCAACAGGGGGACAATGAGCAGTTCTTC CASSPQQGDNEQFF
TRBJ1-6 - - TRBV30 TGTGCCTGGAGTGACTCGGGAGGTTCACCCCTCCACTTT CAWSDSGGSPLHF
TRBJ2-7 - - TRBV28 TGTGCCAGCAGTCCCCCCAGCCTCCTCTCCTACGAGCAGTACTTC CASSPPSLLSYEQYF
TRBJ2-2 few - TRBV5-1 TGCGCCAGCAGCTCCCTCAGTGTCGGGGAGCTGTTTTTT CASSSLSVGELFF
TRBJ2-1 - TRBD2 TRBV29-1 TGCAGCGTTGATGGACTAGCGGGACATGGGGTGAATGAGCAGTTCTTC CSVDGLAGHGVNEQFF